The clone carrying this T cell receptor beta chain was seen many times. Its specificity is not known. Its ends do not fully match the called genes, so a read error is possible. TCRdb recomputed calls from the reads with MiXCR, one row per CDR3 protein. Of about 900,000 distinct CDR3 sequences listed, approximately 31% are singletons. The CDR3 has 13 amino acids. Germline-derived CDR1 and CDR2 are SSHAT and FNYEAQ (reference sequence). These data are taken from a study of T cell repertoires in cytomegalovirus infection. On the study more broadly: A matching HLA type, together with CMV infection, was signaled by public TCR beta signatures.

Study outcomes and limitations: CMV carriers with the relevant HLA were identified by cumulative public TCR beta family frequency.

The sequence was collected from a human donor in good health (CMV status not recorded). Some clones in this sample may be carry-over from other donors' samples. The sample in question was cultured CD8+ T cells from PBMCs, obtained from culture after CMV antigen stimulation. This chain connects TRBV7-7 to TRBJ2-1, with D possibly matching TRBD1 (6 bases). The CDR3 DNA reads as TGTGCTAGCAGCTACCCAGGGGCTAATGAGCAGTTCTTC. Encoded protein: CASSYPGANEQFF.